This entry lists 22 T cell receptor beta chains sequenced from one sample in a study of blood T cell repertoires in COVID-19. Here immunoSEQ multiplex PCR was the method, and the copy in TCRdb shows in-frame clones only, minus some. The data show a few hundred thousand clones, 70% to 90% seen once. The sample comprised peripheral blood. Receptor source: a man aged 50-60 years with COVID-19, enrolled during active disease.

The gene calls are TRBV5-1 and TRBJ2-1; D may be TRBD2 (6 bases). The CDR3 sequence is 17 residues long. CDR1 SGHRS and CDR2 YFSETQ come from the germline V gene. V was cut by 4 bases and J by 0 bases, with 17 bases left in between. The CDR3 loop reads CASSQGLLPSSYNEQFF. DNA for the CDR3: TGCGCCAGCAGCCAGGGACTTCTCCCTAGCTCCTACAATGAGCAGTTCTTC.

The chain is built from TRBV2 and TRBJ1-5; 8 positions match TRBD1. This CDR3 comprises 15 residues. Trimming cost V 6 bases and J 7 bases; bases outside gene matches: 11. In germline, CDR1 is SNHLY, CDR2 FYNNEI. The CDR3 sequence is CASSLQTGAEQPQHF. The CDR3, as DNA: TGTGCCAGCAGCCTGCAGACAGGGGCGGAGCAGCCCCAGCATTTT.

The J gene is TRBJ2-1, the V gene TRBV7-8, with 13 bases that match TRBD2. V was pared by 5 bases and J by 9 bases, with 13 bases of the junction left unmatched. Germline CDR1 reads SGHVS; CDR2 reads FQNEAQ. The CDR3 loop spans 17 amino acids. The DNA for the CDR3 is TGTGCCAGCAGCGGTCGAACTAGCGGGAGGGGCTTGGGTGAGCAGTTCTTC. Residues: CASSGRTSGRGLGEQFF.

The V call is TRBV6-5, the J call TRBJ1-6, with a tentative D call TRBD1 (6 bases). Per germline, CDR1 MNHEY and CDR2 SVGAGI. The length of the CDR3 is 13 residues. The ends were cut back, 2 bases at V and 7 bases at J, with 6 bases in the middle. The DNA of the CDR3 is TGTGCCAGCAGTTACACAGGGAATTCACCCCTCCACTTT. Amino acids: CASSYTGNSPLHF.

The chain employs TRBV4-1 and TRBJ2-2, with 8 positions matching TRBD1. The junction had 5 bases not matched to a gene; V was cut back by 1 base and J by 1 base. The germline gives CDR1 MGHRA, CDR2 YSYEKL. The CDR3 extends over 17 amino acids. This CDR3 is CASSQVSGTGNTGELFF. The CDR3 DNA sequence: TGCGCCAGCAGCCAAGTGAGTGGGACAGGGAACACCGGGGAGCTGTTTTTT.

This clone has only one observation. This chain's CDR3 is CAWKTSGRYNEQFF. Written as DNA, the CDR3 is TGTGCCTGGAAGACTAGCGGGAGATATAATGAGCAGTTCTTC. The V gene is TRBV30, the J gene TRBJ2-1; TRBD2 matches 12 bases. CDR1 GTSNPN and CDR2 SVGIG come from the germline V gene (reference sequence). Unmatched junction bases numbered 5, after V lost 4 bases and J lost 7 bases. The CDR3 covers 14 residues. Combining the CDR3 with reference TRBV30 and TRBJ2-1 gives the whole variable domain SQTIHQWPATLVQPVGSPLSLECTVEGTSNPNLYWYRQAAGRGLQLLFYSVGIGQISSEVPQNLSASRPQDRQFILSSKKLLLSDSGFYLCAWKTSGRYNEQFFGPGTRLTVL.

Here the CDR3 reads CASSPRSRGPSGGSYEQYF. The CDR3 DNA is TGTGCCAGCAGCCCCCGCAGCAGGGGGCCTAGCGGGGGTTCTTACGAGCAGTACTTC. The chain combines TRBV7-9 with TRBJ2-7, with TRBD2 matching 10 bases. Trimming removed 5 bases from V and 4 bases from J; junction bases left unmatched: 20. This CDR3 region has 19 residues. From germline, CDR1 is SEHNR and CDR2 FQNEAQ (reference sequence).

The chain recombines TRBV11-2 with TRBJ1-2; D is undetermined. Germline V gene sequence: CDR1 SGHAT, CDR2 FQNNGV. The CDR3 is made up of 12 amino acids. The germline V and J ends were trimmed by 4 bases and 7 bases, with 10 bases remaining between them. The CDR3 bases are TGTGCCAGCAGCTCTACTACTGGTGGCTACACCTTC. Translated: CASSSTTGGYTF.

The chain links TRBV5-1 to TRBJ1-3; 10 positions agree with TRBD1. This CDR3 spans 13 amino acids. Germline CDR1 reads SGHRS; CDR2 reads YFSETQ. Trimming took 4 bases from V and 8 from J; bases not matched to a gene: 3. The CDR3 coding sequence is TGCGCCAGCAGCCTCGGACAGGGGGACACCATATATTTT. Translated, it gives CASSLGQGDTIYF.

The chain's CDR3 is CASSPGLGQGGTEAFF. The CDR3 coding sequence is TGTGCCAGCAGCCCCGGCCTGGGACAGGGGGGCACTGAAGCTTTCTTT. The V gene is TRBV11-1, the J gene TRBJ1-1; 11 bases map to TRBD1. Germline CDR1 is SGHAT and CDR2 is FQDESV (reference sequence). V lost 5 bases, J lost 4 bases, and 9 bases stayed unmatched. This CDR3 contains 16 residues. The full variable domain, completed using reference TRBV11-1 and TRBJ1-1, is EAEVAQSPRYKITEKSQAVAFWCDPISGHATLYWYRQILGQGPELLVQFQDESVVDDSQLPKDRFSAERLKGVDSTLKIQPAELGDSAMYLCASSPGLGQGGTEAFFGQGTRLTVV.

The CDR3 sequence is CASSPTGTGIRTDTQYF. The CDR3 DNA reads as TGTGCCAGCAGCCCCACCGGGACAGGCATCAGAACAGATACGCAGTATTTT. The chain couples TRBV5-4 to TRBJ2-3, with TRBD1 matching over 8 bases. V lost 4 bases, J lost 3 bases, and 13 bases stayed unmatched. The CDR3 runs to 17 residues. Germline V CDR1 and CDR2: SGHNT, YYREEE (reference sequence).

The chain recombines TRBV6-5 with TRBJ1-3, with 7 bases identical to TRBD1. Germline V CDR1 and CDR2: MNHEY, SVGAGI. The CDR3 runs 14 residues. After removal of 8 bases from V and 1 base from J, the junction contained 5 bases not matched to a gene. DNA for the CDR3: TGTGCCAGCGGGCCGACAGGGTCTGGAAACACCATATATTTT. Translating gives CASGPTGSGNTIYF.

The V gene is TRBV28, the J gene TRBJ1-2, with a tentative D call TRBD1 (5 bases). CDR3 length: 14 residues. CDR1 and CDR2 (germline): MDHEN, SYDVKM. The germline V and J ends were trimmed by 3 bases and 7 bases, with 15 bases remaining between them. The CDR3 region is CASSLPQGYRGYTF. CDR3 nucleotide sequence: TGTGCCAGCAGTTTGCCCCAGGGATATCGTGGCTACACCTTC.

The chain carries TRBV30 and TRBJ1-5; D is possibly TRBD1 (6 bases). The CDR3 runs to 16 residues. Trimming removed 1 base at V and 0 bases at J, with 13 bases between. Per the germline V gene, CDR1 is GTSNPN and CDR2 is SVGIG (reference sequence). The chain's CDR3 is CAWSETGKDSNQPQHF. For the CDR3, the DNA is TGTGCCTGGAGTGAAACAGGGAAGGATAGCAATCAGCCCCAGCATTTT.

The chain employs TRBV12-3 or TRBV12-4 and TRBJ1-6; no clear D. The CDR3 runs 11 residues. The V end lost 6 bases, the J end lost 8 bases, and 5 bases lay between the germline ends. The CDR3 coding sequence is TGTGCCAGCAGCCGAGATTCACCCCTCCACTTT. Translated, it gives CASSRDSPLHF.

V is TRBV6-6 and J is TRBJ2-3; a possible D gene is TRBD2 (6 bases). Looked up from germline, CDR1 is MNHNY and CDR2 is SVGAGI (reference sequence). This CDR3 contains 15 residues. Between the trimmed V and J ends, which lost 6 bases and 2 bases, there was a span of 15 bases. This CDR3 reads CASRSRRDFTDTQYF. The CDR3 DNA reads TGTGCCAGCAGATCAAGGCGGGATTTCACAGATACGCAGTATTTT.

This CDR3 reads CASSPFGTGSSNEQFF. The CDR3 bases are TGTGCCAGCAGCCCATTCGGGACAGGGAGTTCCAATGAGCAGTTCTTC. The chain is built from TRBV28 and TRBJ2-1; 9 nucleotides line up with TRBD1. CDR1 MDHEN and CDR2 SYDVKM come from the germline V gene. The CDR3 is made up of 16 amino acids. The junction had 12 bases not matched to a gene; V was cut back by 6 bases and J by 6 bases.

The CDR3 spells CATSREQGGNQPQHF. CDR3 sequence (DNA): TGTGCCACCAGCAGGGAACAGGGGGGCAATCAGCCCCAGCATTTT. V and J are TRBV15 and TRBJ1-5; 8 bases are a match to TRBD1. The CDR3 is 15 residues long. Germline-derived CDR1 and CDR2 are LNHNV and YYDKDF (reference sequence). Trimming took 3 bases from V and 2 from J; bases not matched to a gene: 3. The entire variable domain, with the rest obtained from reference TRBV15 and TRBJ1-5, is as follows: DAMVIQNPRYQVTQFGKPVTLSCSQTLNHNVMYWYQQKSSQAPKLLFHYYDKDFNNEADTPDNFQSRRPNTSFCFLDIRSPGLGDTAMYLCATSREQGGNQPQHFGDGTRLSIL.

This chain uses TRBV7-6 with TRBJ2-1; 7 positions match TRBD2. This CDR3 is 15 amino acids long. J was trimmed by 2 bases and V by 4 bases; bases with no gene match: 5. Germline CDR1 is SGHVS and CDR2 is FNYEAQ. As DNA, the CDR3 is TGTGCCAGCAGCTATATGGGGGGGGCCTACAATGAGCAGTTCTTC. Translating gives CASSYMGGAYNEQFF.

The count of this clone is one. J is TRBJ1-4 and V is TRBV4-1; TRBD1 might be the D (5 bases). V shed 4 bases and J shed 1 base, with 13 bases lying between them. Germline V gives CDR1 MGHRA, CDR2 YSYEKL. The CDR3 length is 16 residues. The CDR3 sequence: CASSPGGGITNEKLFF. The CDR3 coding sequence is TGCGCCAGCAGCCCCGGGGGGGGGATAACTAATGAAAAACTGTTTTTT.

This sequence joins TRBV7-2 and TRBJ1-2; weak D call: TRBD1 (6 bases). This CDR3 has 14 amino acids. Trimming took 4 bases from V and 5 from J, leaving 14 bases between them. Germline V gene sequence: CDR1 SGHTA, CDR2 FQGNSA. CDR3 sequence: CASSSDRNSYGYTF. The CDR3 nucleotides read TGTGCCAGCAGCTCGGACAGAAACTCTTATGGCTACACCTTC. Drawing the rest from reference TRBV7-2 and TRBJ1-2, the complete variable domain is GAGVSQSPSNKVTEKGKDVELRCDPISGHTALYWYRQSLGQGLEFLIYFQGNSAPDKSGLPSDRFSAERTGGSVSTLTIQRTQQEDSAVYLCASSSDRNSYGYTFGSGTRLTVV.

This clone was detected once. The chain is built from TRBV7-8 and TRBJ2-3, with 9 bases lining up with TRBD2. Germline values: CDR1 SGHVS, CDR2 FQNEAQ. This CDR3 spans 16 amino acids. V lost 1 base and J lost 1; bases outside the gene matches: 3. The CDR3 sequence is CASSLVQRGGTDTQYF. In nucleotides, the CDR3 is TGTGCCAGCAGCTTAGTCCAGCGGGGGGGCACAGATACGCAGTATTTT.